These 24 T cell receptor beta chains originate from one sample sequenced in a study of T-cell memory formation after mild COVID-19. TCRdb re-called the 5' RACE reads through MiXCR, storing one row per CDR3 protein. The sample includes approximately 300,000 distinct CDR3 sequences, approximately 8% seen only once; the top ten take approximately 23%. The source material was PBMCs or a T cell subset sorted from them (not recorded which). The receptors were gathered from a man aged 18 to 35 who had mild COVID-19 (a few samples of this study predate the infection). Cell type and time point are not known.

V usage is TRBV4-1 and J usage is TRBJ1-4; D possibly corresponds to TRBD1 (5 bases). CDR1 MGHRA and CDR2 YSYEKL come from the germline V gene. The CDR3 loop spans 15 amino acids. Trimming removed 1 base from V and 7 bases from J, with 13 bases in between. The CDR3 nucleotides are TGCGCCAGCAGCCAAGTCCAGGGAAGTTTTGAAAAACTGTTTTTT. Residues: CASSQVQGSFEKLFF.

This clonotype has a handful of counts. The chain couples TRBV12-3 or TRBV12-4 to TRBJ1-2; no reliable D call. Trimming stripped 5 bases from V and 4 bases from J, with 20 bases between. The CDR3 length is 16 residues. CDR3 DNA sequence: TGTGCCAGCAGTCCTCTTCCCGGCGCCCTTCTCTATGGCTACACCTTC. Protein sequence: CASSPLPGALLYGYTF.

At least ten counts were recorded for this clonotype. The chain has TRBV5-1 and TRBJ2-7; 7 nucleotides line up with TRBD1. CDR1 and CDR2 (germline): SGHRS, YFSETQ. Germline trimming cut 0 bases from V and 2 bases from J; bases unmatched to any gene: 8. CDR3 length equals 16 residues. DNA of the CDR3: TGCGCCAGCAGCTTGGTGGCGACAGGGCCCACCTACGAGCAGTACTTC. Protein sequence: CASSLVATGPTYEQYF. The entire variable domain, with the rest obtained from reference TRBV5-1 and TRBJ2-7, is as follows: KAGVTQTPRYLIKTRGQQVTLSCSPISGHRSVSWYQQTPGQGLQFLFEYFSETQRNKGNFPGRFSGRQFSNSRSEMNVSTLELGDSALYLCASSLVATGPTYEQYFGPGTRLTVT.

This clonotype was detected a few times. CDR3 sequence reads: CASSLDGQGLRSYNEQFF. Here the CDR3 DNA reads TGTGCCAGCAGCTTAGACGGACAGGGCTTAAGATCCTACAATGAGCAGTTCTTC. This chain uses TRBV7-2 with TRBJ2-1, with 8 bases matching TRBD1. CDR3 size: 18 residues. V gave up 1 base and J gave up 1 base; unmatched junction bases: 9. Germline CDR1 and CDR2: SGHTA and FQGNSA.

The rearrangement uses TRBV6-5 and TRBJ1-1, with no clear D. V dropped 0 bases and J dropped 2 bases, with 13 bases sitting between them. There are 16 residues in the CDR3. Germline V lookup: CDR1 MNHEY, CDR2 SVGAGI. The CDR3 is CASSYSYSPGNTEAFF. The CDR3, as DNA: TGTGCCAGCAGTTACTCGTATAGCCCTGGAAACACTGAAGCTTTCTTT.

The chain is built from TRBV29-1 and TRBJ2-5; 8 bases match TRBD1. The V gene end was trimmed by 0 bases and the J gene end by 3 bases; junction bases not matched to a gene: 0. The CDR3 runs 13 residues. Per germline, CDR1 SQVTM and CDR2 ANQGSEA. CDR3 in DNA: TGCAGCGTTGAAGAGGACAGGGAAGAGACCCAGTACTTC. Translated: CSVEEDREETQYF. Full variable domain (rest looked up from reference TRBV29-1 and TRBJ2-5): SAVISQKPSRDICQRGTSLTIQCQVDSQVTMMFWYRQQPGQSLTLIATANQGSEATYESGFVIDKFPISRPNLTFSTLTVSNMSPEDSSIYLCSVEEDREETQYFGPGTRLLVL.

This chain uses TRBV7-9 with TRBJ2-5, with 7 bases that match TRBD2. V lost 6 bases to trimming and J lost 4 bases; unmatched junction nucleotides: 5. Germline values: CDR1 SEHNR, CDR2 FQNEAQ (reference sequence). This CDR3 spans 13 amino acids. The CDR3 sequence: CASSLGGIETQYF. The CDR3 DNA reads TGTGCCAGCAGTTTGGGAGGGATAGAGACCCAGTACTTC.

The V gene is TRBV5-6, the J gene TRBJ2-2; no firm D call. The V end was cut by 1 base, the J end by 0 bases, with 10 bases between. The CDR3 runs 16 residues. CDR1 is SGHDT and CDR2 is YYEEEE in the germline V gene. The CDR3 DNA reads TGTGCCAGCAGCTTGAGTATACTCTCGAACACCGGGGAGCTGTTTTTT. This codes for CASSLSILSNTGELFF.

This clonotype occurred many times. The rearrangement uses TRBV7-3 and TRBJ1-1, with a weak D call TRBD1 (5 bases). V gave up 4 bases and J gave up 1 base, with 13 bases separating them. This CDR3 contains 15 residues. Germline V gene sequence: CDR1 SGHTA, CDR2 FQGTGA. The CDR3 DNA follows: TGTGCCAGCAGCTGGTCCCCAGGGAGGAACACTGAAGCTTTCTTT. Its protein is CASSWSPGRNTEAFF. The entire variable domain, with the rest obtained from reference TRBV7-3 and TRBJ1-1, is as follows: GAGVSQTPSNKVTEKGKYVELRCDPISGHTALYWYRQSLGQGPEFLIYFQGTGAADDSGLPNDRFFAVRPEGSVSTLKIQRTERGDSAVYLCASSWSPGRNTEAFFGQGTRLTVV.

This sequence joins TRBV9 and TRBJ1-2; 10 positions match TRBD1. Per germline, CDR1 SGDLS and CDR2 YYNGEE. The junction had 9 bases not matched to a gene; V was cut back by 4 bases and J by 6 bases. This CDR3 has 15 residues. In DNA form, the CDR3 reads TGTGCCAGCAGCTTACAGACAGGGGGCGTTGATGGCTACACCTTC. Encoded protein: CASSLQTGGVDGYTF.

This clonotype was recorded a few times. The chain has TRBV4-2 and TRBJ2-7; 9 bases align to TRBD2. The CDR3 length is 17 residues. V trimming: 0 bases; J trimming: 2 bases; junction bases outside the gene matches: 8. CDR1 is LGHNA, CDR2 YNFKEQ, per germline. CDR3 region: CASSQDRGAGGTYEQYF. The CDR3 region has the DNA TGTGCCAGCAGCCAAGATCGTGGGGCGGGGGGGACCTACGAGCAGTACTTC.

This clonotype was recorded at least ten times. The chain combines TRBV7-2 with TRBJ2-3; no definite D call. Germline CDR1 and CDR2: SGHTA and FQGNSA. V was clipped by 0 bases and J by 0 bases, with 7 bases between them. The CDR3 length is 15 residues. The CDR3 nucleotides read TGTGCCAGCAGCTTAGCAGCGACTAGCACAGATACGCAGTATTTT. Its protein is CASSLAATSTDTQYF. The whole variable domain, remainder taken from reference TRBV7-2 and TRBJ2-3, is GAGVSQSPSNKVTEKGKDVELRCDPISGHTALYWYRQSLGQGLEFLIYFQGNSAPDKSGLPSDRFSAERTGGSVSTLTIQRTQQEDSAVYLCASSLAATSTDTQYFGPGTRLTVL.

The table lists this clonotype with a few counts. V usage is TRBV3-1 and J usage is TRBJ2-6; 10 nucleotides match TRBD2. The CDR3 totals 18 residues. Germline CDR1 LGHDT, CDR2 YNNKEL (reference sequence). Trimming took 2 bases from V and 0 from J; bases not matched to a gene: 4. The CDR3 region has the DNA TGTGCCAGCAGCCAATGGTCTAGCGGGGGCTCTGGGGCCAACGTCCTGACTTTC. This translates into CASSQWSSGGSGANVLTF.

This clonotype was seen a few times. The chain carries TRBV20-1 and TRBJ2-3, with D maybe TRBD1 (5 bases). This CDR3 is built from 15 residues. Deletions cut 4 bases from V and 3 bases from J, with 17 bases between. The germline V gene encodes CDR1 DFQATT and CDR2 SNEGSKA (reference sequence). In nucleotides, the CDR3 is TGCAGTGCTACCGGGCAGGGAAAACGGACAGATACGCAGTATTTT. Its protein product is CSATGQGKRTDTQYF.

This clonotype was seen at least ten times. The V and J genes are TRBV5-1 and TRBJ2-7; TRBD1 might be the D (6 bases). V was trimmed by 2 bases and J by 5 bases, leaving 17 bases between them. This CDR3 region has 15 residues. Germline V gene lookup returns CDR1 SGHRS and CDR2 YFSETQ. The CDR3 DNA reads TGCGCCAGCAGCTTTCAGGGGCAGAGAACCAACGAGCAGTACTTC. This codes for CASSFQGQRTNEQYF.

The J gene is TRBJ2-5, the V gene TRBV9; 8 nucleotides align to TRBD2. CDR1 SGDLS and CDR2 YYNGEE come from the germline V gene. This CDR3 has 16 residues. Trimming cost V 5 bases and J 4 bases; bases outside gene matches: 13. CDR3 nucleotide sequence: TGTGCCAGCAGTGAGAGCGCGGGGGGAGTTAGAGAGACCCAGTACTTC. Translating gives CASSESAGGVRETQYF.

This clonotype occurred a few times. The rearrangement joins TRBV5-1 to TRBJ1-4; TRBD1 aligns across 9 bases. This CDR3 region has 14 residues. Germline V gene data show CDR1 as SGHRS and CDR2 as YFSETQ. The junction had 5 bases not matched to a gene; V was cut back by 4 bases and J by 7 bases. The CDR3 DNA sequence: TGCGCCAGCAGCCGACAGGGGGAGGTTGAAAAACTGTTTTTT. Residues: CASSRQGEVEKLFF. The variable domain in full, completed from reference TRBV5-1 and TRBJ1-4, reads KAGVTQTPRYLIKTRGQQVTLSCSPISGHRSVSWYQQTPGQGLQFLFEYFSETQRNKGNFPGRFSGRQFSNSRSEMNVSTLELGDSALYLCASSRQGEVEKLFFGSGTQLSVL.

This clonotype was counted many times. The chain combines TRBV10-3 with TRBJ2-2; the match to TRBD2 covers 11 bases. This CDR3 contains 15 residues. CDR1 is ENHRY, CDR2 SYGVKD, per germline. The V and J ends lost 4 bases and 6 bases, in that order; junction bases with no gene match: 4. The CDR3 loop reads CAISVTSGGAGELFF. In DNA form, the CDR3 reads TGTGCCATCAGTGTAACTAGCGGGGGAGCCGGGGAGCTGTTTTTT.

In its sample, this clonotype was seen a few times. J is TRBJ2-7 and V is TRBV5-1; TRBD2 matches 9 bases. Germline-derived CDR1 and CDR2 are SGHRS and YFSETQ. After removal of 2 bases from V and 5 bases from J, the junction contained 5 bases not matched to a gene. The CDR3 sequence is 14 residues long. Written as DNA, the CDR3 is TGCGCCAGCAGCTTAGCGGGGGGTCAAGACGAGCAGTACTTC. Encoded protein: CASSLAGGQDEQYF.

This chain connects TRBV30 to TRBJ2-3; D is uncertain. Trimming left V 0 bases short and J 2 bases short, with 9 bases between. CDR3 length: 14 amino acids. Germline CDR1 reads GTSNPN; CDR2 reads SVGIG (reference sequence). CDR3 loop: CAWSVDLDTDTQYF. CDR3 DNA: TGTGCCTGGAGTGTAGACCTTGACACAGATACGCAGTATTTT.

This clonotype appeared a few times. This chain uses TRBV30 with TRBJ2-5; weak D call: TRBD2 (5 bases). The CDR3 spans 12 residues. The V gene lost 2 bases and the J gene lost 5 bases, with 9 bases spanning the gap. Germline lookup yields CDR1 GTSNPN and CDR2 SVGIG (reference sequence). The DNA for the CDR3 is TGTGCCTGGAGTCACACGGGGGAGACCCAGTACTTC. Its protein is CAWSHTGETQYF.

This clonotype has a handful of counts. This chain links TRBV18 with TRBJ1-1; D may be TRBD1 (5 bases). This CDR3 contains 13 residues. The V gene lost 4 bases and the J gene lost 5 bases, with 11 bases spanning the gap. The V gene's germline CDR1 is KGHSH and CDR2 LQKENI. The CDR3 spells CASSLTQGTEAFF. In DNA form, the CDR3 reads TGTGCCAGCTCACTGACGCAGGGTACTGAAGCTTTCTTT.

This clonotype came up a few times. The chain carries TRBV7-2 and TRBJ2-3; 10 bases are shared with TRBD1. This CDR3 comprises 16 residues. The ends lost 5 bases at V and 6 bases at J; junction bases unmatched: 11. Germline V gene lookup returns CDR1 SGHTA and CDR2 FQGNSA. CDR3 coding DNA: TGTGCCAGCAGCCCCCCGGACAGGGGGAGTGTGGATACGCAGTATTTT. This gives the protein CASSPPDRGSVDTQYF.

This clonotype was recorded a few times. The chain has TRBV7-2 and TRBJ2-4; D may be TRBD1 or TRBD2 (5 bases each). The CDR3 runs 13 residues. Trimming took off 4 bases at V and 8 bases at J, with 12 bases between the two ends. The germline V gene encodes CDR1 SGHTA and CDR2 FQGNSA. CDR3 DNA sequence: TGTGCCAGCAGCTCCAGGGTCGGGGACATTCAGTACTTC. Amino acid sequence: CASSSRVGDIQYF.